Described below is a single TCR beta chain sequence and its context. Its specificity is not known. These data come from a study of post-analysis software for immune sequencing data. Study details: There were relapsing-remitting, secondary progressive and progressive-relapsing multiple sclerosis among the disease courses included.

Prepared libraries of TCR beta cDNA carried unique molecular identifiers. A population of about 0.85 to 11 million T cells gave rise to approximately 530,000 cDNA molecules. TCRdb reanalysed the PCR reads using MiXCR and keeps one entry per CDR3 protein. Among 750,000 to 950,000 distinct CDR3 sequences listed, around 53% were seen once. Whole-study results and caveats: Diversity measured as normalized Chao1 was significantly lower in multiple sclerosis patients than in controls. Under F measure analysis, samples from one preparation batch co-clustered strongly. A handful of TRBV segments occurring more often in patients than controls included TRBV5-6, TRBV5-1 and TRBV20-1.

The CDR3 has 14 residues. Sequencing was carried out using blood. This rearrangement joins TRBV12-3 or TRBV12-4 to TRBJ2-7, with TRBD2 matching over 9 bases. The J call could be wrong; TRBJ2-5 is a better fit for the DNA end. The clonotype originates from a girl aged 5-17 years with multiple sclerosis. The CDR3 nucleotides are TGTGCCAGCAGTTTAGGAAGCGGGAGGAAGACCCAGTACTTC. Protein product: CASSLGSGRKTQYF.